This T cell receptor beta chain is from a study of blood T cell repertoires in COVID-19. Overall study context: There were acute and convalescent COVID-19 samples, and they came from the United States, Italy and Spain.

Original processing methods: Reference gene primers were amplified, and this amplification served to estimate nucleated cell counts. The protocol was immunoSEQ multiplex PCR, while the TCRdb copy is restricted to in-frame clones and leaves out a portion. From that table come the V and J calls and clone size; the DNA was used to work out D and trimming. This table holds about 120,000 clones, roughly 84% found once. V lost 5 bases, J lost 4 bases, and 7 bases stayed unmatched. Per germline, CDR1 MDHEN and CDR2 SYDVKM. This CDR3 is 15 amino acids long. Material for sequencing was peripheral blood. The V and J genes are TRBV28 and TRBJ2-3; 9 bases map to TRBD2. This sequence was found in a man in his fifties or sixties with acute or convalescent COVID-19. DNA of the CDR3: TGTGCCAGCAGTCTTGGGACTAGCAGTTCAGATACGCAGTATTTT. This codes for CASSLGTSSSDTQYF.